A selection of T cell receptor beta chains follows, all from one sample in a study of control samples from healthy donors and cancer patients. The table came from immunoSEQ multiplex PCR; TCRdb's copy has only in-frame clones and leaves some out. The table lists 90,000 to 150,000 clones, roughly 90% of them singletons. The sample comprised blood. The receptors stem from a man over 45 in good health. CDR3s include the opening cysteine and the closing phenylalanine or tryptophan. Fields, in order: J gene, clone size, D gene, V gene, CDR3 protein, CDR3 DNA. D genes are given only for firm matches. Size values are once, few and many counts, or a class for expanded clones, and some rows have none.

TRBJ1-4 . . TRBV25-1 CASSPPGFHGEKLFF TGTGCCAGCAGTCCACCAGGCTTCCATGGCGAAAAACTGTTTTTT
TRBJ2-2 once . TRBV30 CAWIQGMVGELFF TGTGCCTGGATCCAGGGAATGGTCGGGGAGCTGTTTTTT
TRBJ2-1 . . TRBV18 CASSPFEGRVNEQFF TGTGCCAGCTCACCCTTCGAGGGACGAGTCAATGAGCAGTTCTTC
TRBJ2-1 . . TRBV6-5 CASSYALGINEQFF TGTGCCAGCAGTTACGCCCTGGGGATCAATGAGCAGTTCTTC
TRBJ1-1 . TRBD1 TRBV3-1/TRBV3-2 CASSPQVGGGVTEAFF TGTGCCAGCAGTCCACAGGTAGGGGGCGGGGTCACTGAAGCTTTCTTT
TRBJ2-1 . TRBD2 TRBV5-1 CASSSGGYYNEQFF TGCGCCAGCTCTAGCGGGGGTTACTACAATGAGCAGTTCTTC
TRBJ2-2 . . TRBV27 CASSLGGHANTGELFF TGTGCCAGCAGTTTAGGGGGACACGCGAACACCGGGGAGCTGTTTTTT
TRBJ1-3 . . TRBV5-6 CASSLLTGSGNTIYF TGTGCCAGCAGCTTGTTAACAGGGAGTGGAAACACCATATATTTT
TRBJ1-1 . . TRBV11-2 CASSLGQTREAFF TGTGCCAGCAGCCTAGGACAGACACGTGAAGCTTTCTTT
TRBJ2-7 . TRBD1 TRBV27 CASSLRRGNDEQYF TGTGCCAGCAGTTTGCGCAGGGGGAACGACGAGCAGTACTTC
TRBJ2-5 . . TRBV19 CASSITGFTEPHQETQYF TGTGCCAGTAGTATAACGGGGTTTACAGAGCCGCACCAAGAGACCCAGTACTTC
TRBJ1-1 . TRBD1 TRBV9 CASSARDSDSNTEAFF TGTGCCAGCAGCGCCCGGGACAGTGACTCTAACACTGAAGCTTTCTTT
TRBJ1-2 once . TRBV7-2 CASSLAPGKNYGYTF TGTGCCAGCAGCTTAGCGCCAGGAAAGAACTATGGCTACACCTTC
TRBJ1-5 . . TRBV28 CASSTPGRGDQPQHF TGTGCCAGCAGTACCCCGGGGAGGGGAGATCAGCCCCAGCATTTT
TRBJ1-2 once . TRBV4-2 CASSQGKADTF TGTGCCAGCAGCCAAGGCAAGGCCGACACCTTC
TRBJ2-5 . TRBD2 TRBV19 CASSALADQETQYF TGTGCCAGTAGTGCCCTAGCGGACCAAGAGACCCAGTACTTC